Listed below are T cell receptor beta chains from one sample, sequenced in a study of cytomegalovirus exposure and HLA in healthy donors. Assay: immunoSEQ multiplex PCR; the TCRdb copy retains only in-frame clones and omits some. The sample has some 190,000 clones, around 85% seen once; the top ten hold 1%. Material: PBMCs. The origin of the receptors is a boy between 2 and 10 years old in good health and CMV-seronegative. Both conserved end residues are part of each CDR3. The D gene is left open where the match is weak. Some rows mark clone size as missing; the rest say once, few, many or name a class of expanded clone.

TRBJ2-6 - - TRBV18 16 TGTGCCAGCTCGCATAGGAGTCGCTCTGGGGCCAACGTCCTGACTTTC CASSHRSRSGANVLTF
TRBJ2-3 - - TRBV19 18 TGTGCCAGCCGGGACAGGCCCGCGGCTAGCGGGATACGAGATACGCAGTATTTT CASRDRPAASGIRDTQYF
TRBJ2-3 - TRBD2 TRBV11-2 19 TGTGCCAGCAGCTTACTGAGACGGGGACTAGCGGGAGTTACAGATACGCAGTATTTT CASSLLRRGLAGVTDTQYF
TRBJ2-1 - - TRBV29-1 14 TGCAGCGTTGGGAGGGTTAGCTCCTACAATGAGCAGTTCTTC CSVGRVSSYNEQFF
TRBJ2-1 - TRBD2 TRBV7-3 18 TGTGCCAGCAGCTTAACTGGACTAGCGGGAGGTATCGTCTATGAGCAGTTCTTC CASSLTGLAGGIVYEQFF
TRBJ2-2 - TRBD2 TRBV5-1 14 TGCGCCAGCAGGTCGCGGACTAGCCCCGGGGAGCTGTTTTTT CASRSRTSPGELFF
TRBJ1-2 - - TRBV5-4 13 TGTGCCAGCAGCTTCGGACAGATCGATGGCTACACCTTC CASSFGQIDGYTF
TRBJ1-4 - - TRBV4-1 16 TGCGCCAGCAGCCAAGACCCTTGGGGAGTGGATGAAAAACTGTTTTTT CASSQDPWGVDEKLFF
TRBJ2-2 once TRBD2 TRBV6-5 16 TGTGCCAGCAGTTACCGGACTAGCGGGAGGTCCGGGGAGCTGTTTTTT CASSYRTSGRSGELFF
TRBJ1-1 - - TRBV5-1 16 TGCGCCAGCAGCCAAATCCGGACAGAGACGAACACTGAAGCTTTCTTT CASSQIRTETNTEAFF
TRBJ2-7 - TRBD2 TRBV13 15 TGTGCCAGCAGCTTACGTGGACTAGCGGGAGGGCCACAGTACTTC CASSLRGLAGGPQYF
TRBJ1-1 - - TRBV5-1 13 TGCGCCAGCAGCTCCTCAGGGAACACTGAAGCTTTCTTT CASSSSGNTEAFF
TRBJ1-5 - TRBD1 TRBV28 15 TGTGCCATTTGGACAGGGGAGTATAGCAATCAGCCCCAGCATTTT CAIWTGEYSNQPQHF
TRBJ2-3 - TRBD2 TRBV6-4 14 TGTGCCAGCAGAGCGGGGGGGGGCACAGATACGCAGTATTTT CASRAGGGTDTQYF
TRBJ1-4 - - TRBV7-9 14 TGTGCCAGCAGCTCCTGGACAGTTAATGAAAAACTGTTTTTT CASSSWTVNEKLFF
TRBJ1-3 - - TRBV9 15 TGTGCCAGCAGCCCGGGGAGGAGCTCTGGAAACACCATATATTTT CASSPGRSSGNTIYF
TRBJ2-6 - - TRBV21-1 17 TGTGCCAGCAAAGGGACAGGGGGCGCAAGCGGGGCCAACGTCCTGACTTTC CASKGTGGASGANVLTF
TRBJ2-2 - - TRBV7-9 14 TGTGCCAGCAGCTTAGCGCGTGGCACCGGGGAGCTGTTTTTT CASSLARGTGELFF
TRBJ1-5 - - TRBV2 14 TGTGCCAGCAGCAGGGCCTTCAGCAATCAGCCCCAGCATTTT CASSRAFSNQPQHF
TRBJ2-5 few TRBD1 TRBV6-5 13 TGTGCCAGCTGCAAACAGGGGGAAGAGACCCAGTACTTC CASCKQGEETQYF
TRBJ2-2 - - TRBV29-1 13 TGCAGCGTTGGGGGGGTCGGCACCGGGGAGCTGTTTTTT CSVGGVGTGELFF
TRBJ1-6 - - TRBV7-9 15 TGTGCCAGCAGCTTAGGCGCATCGGATAATTCACCCCTCCACTTT CASSLGASDNSPLHF
TRBJ2-5 - TRBD1 TRBV6-5 14 TGTGCCAGCAGACCTCCCAGGGGGACAGAGACCCAGTACTTC CASRPPRGTETQYF
TRBJ2-1 - - TRBV18 15 TGTGCCAGCTCACCCACGGGTGGGGAGTACAATGAGCAGTTCTTC CASSPTGGEYNEQFF
TRBJ1-6 - - TRBV18 14 TGTGCCAGCTCACAGCAGGACAGTAATTCACCCCTCCACTTT CASSQQDSNSPLHF
TRBJ1-5 - - TRBV28 14 TGTGCCAGCAGACCGATCGGGGTGGGGCAGCCCCAGCATTTT CASRPIGVGQPQHF
TRBJ2-1 - - TRBV5-4 13 TGTGCCAGCACCCCGGGTTTGGACAATGAGCAGTTCTTC CASTPGLDNEQFF
TRBJ2-1 - TRBD1 TRBV11-3 17 TGTGCCAGCAGCACAGGGGGCCTGGACACTTCCTACAATGAGCAGTTCTTC CASSTGGLDTSYNEQFF
TRBJ2-5 - TRBD2 TRBV7-2 14 TGTGCCAGCAGCTTAGGAGCGGGAGGAGAGACCCAGTACTTC CASSLGAGGETQYF
TRBJ2-1 - - TRBV30 17 TGTGCCTGGAGCCTTGAGGTGACGGGATACTCCTACAATGAGCAGTTCTTC CAWSLEVTGYSYNEQFF
TRBJ2-1 once TRBD2 TRBV15 16 TGTGCCACCAGCAGGGTTAGCGGGGGGGCTTACAATGAGCAGTTCTTC CATSRVSGGAYNEQFF
TRBJ1-6 - - TRBV27 17 TGTGCCAGCAGCTTTAGGCTCCCAGGGTCCCATAATTCACCCCTCCACTTT CASSFRLPGSHNSPLHF
TRBJ2-3 - - TRBV18 15 TGTGCCAGCTCGCACGGACAGACCCTCACAGATACGCAGTATTTT CASSHGQTLTDTQYF
TRBJ2-4 - TRBD1 TRBV4-2 16 TGTGCCAGCAGCTACGGTCGACAGGGGAGAAAAAACATTCAGTACTTC CASSYGRQGRKNIQYF
TRBJ1-4 - - TRBV2 15 TGTGCCAGCAGTGAAAGGGGCAGGGCTAATGAAAAACTGTTTTTT CASSERGRANEKLFF
TRBJ1-4 - TRBD1 TRBV5-6 12 TGTGCCAGCAAGGGGACAGCTGCAAAACTGTTTTTT CASKGTAAKLFF
TRBJ2-2 - - TRBV29-1 14 TGCAGCGTTGGCAGTTACCCCTCCACCGGGGAGCTGTTTTTT CSVGSYPSTGELFF
TRBJ2-5 - - TRBV6-5 12 TGTGCCAGCAGTTCCGACCAAGAGACCCAGTACTTC CASSSDQETQYF
TRBJ2-1 - TRBD2 TRBV7-9 12 TGTGCCAGCAGCTTTGACGGGGGGGAGCAGTTCTTC CASSFDGGEQFF
TRBJ1-2 - - TRBV7-9 12 TGTGCCAGCAGCCCTCGCGGCTATGGCTACACCTTC CASSPRGYGYTF
TRBJ2-3 - - TRBV6-4 14 TGTGCCAGCAGTGCTAGTGGTACCGCAGATACGCAGTATTTT CASSASGTADTQYF
TRBJ2-6 once TRBD2 TRBV7-6 19 TGTGCCAGCAGCTTAGTAGCGGGGAGTCAGGCGGCCGGGGCCAACGTCCTGACTTTC CASSLVAGSQAAGANVLTF
TRBJ2-2 - TRBD2 TRBV2 16 TGTGCCAGCAGTGACCCTGCGGGGGGAGACACCGGGGAGCTGTTTTTT CASSDPAGGDTGELFF
TRBJ2-7 - TRBD1 TRBV27 14 TGTGCCAGCAGTTTATCGGGGACAGCCTACGAGCAGTACTTC CASSLSGTAYEQYF
TRBJ2-3 - TRBD2 TRBV5-1 15 TGCGCCAGCAGCTCCGAGCGGGGAAGCACAGATACGCAGTATTTT CASSSERGSTDTQYF